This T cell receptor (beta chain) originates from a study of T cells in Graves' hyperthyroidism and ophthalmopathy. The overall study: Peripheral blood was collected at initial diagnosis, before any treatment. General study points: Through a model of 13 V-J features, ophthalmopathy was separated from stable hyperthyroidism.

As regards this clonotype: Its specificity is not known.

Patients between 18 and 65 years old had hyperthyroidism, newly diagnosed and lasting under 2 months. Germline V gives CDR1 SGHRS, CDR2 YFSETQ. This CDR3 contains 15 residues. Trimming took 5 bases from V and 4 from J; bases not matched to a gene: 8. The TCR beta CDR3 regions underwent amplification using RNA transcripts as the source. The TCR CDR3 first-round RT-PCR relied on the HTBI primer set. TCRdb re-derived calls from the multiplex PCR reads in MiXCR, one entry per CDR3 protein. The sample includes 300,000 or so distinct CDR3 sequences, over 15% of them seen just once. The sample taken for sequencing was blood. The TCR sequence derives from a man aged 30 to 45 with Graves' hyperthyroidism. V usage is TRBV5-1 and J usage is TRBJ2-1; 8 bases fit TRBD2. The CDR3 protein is CASRIGTSGYNEQFF. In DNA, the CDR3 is TGCGCCAGCAGGATCGGGACTAGTGGATACAATGAGCAGTTCTTC.